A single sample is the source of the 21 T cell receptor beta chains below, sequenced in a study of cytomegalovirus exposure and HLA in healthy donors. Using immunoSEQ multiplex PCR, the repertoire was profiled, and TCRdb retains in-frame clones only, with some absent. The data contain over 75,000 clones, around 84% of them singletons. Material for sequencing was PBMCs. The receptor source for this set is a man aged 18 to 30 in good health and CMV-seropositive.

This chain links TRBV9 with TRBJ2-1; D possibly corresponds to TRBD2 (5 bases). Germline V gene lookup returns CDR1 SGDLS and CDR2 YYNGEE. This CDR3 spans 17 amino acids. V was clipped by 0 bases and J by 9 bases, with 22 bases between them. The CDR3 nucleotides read TGTGCCAGCAGCGTAGCCTCCTCCAATTGGGGTGGAGGTGAGCAGTTCTTC. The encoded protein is CASSVASSNWGGGEQFF.

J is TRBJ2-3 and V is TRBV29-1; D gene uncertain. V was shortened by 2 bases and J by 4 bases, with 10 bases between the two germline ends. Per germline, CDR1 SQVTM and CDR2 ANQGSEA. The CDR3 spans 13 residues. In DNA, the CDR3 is TGCAGCGTTGAACCCGAGAGAGCAGATACGCAGTATTTT. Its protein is CSVEPERADTQYF.

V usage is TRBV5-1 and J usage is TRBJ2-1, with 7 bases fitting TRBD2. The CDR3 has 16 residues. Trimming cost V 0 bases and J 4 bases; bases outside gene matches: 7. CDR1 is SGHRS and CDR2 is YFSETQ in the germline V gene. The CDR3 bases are TGCGCCAGCAGCTTGGGGGCTAGCGGAGGGTACAATGAGCAGTTCTTC. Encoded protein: CASSLGASGGYNEQFF.

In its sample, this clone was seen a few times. The CDR3 is CASSPGQGASYEQYV. DNA of the CDR3: TGTGCCAGCAGTCCGGGACAGGGGGCTTCATACGAGCAGTACGTC. The chain uses TRBV28 and TRBJ2-7; 12 positions match TRBD1. The CDR3 consists of 15 residues. The V segment lost 5 bases and the J segment 4 bases; nucleotides outside the gene matches: 6. Germline CDR1 and CDR2: MDHEN and SYDVKM.

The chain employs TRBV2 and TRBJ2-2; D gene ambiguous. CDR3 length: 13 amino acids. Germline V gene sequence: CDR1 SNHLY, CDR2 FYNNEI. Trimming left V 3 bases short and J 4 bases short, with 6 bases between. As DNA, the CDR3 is TGTGCCAGCAGTGAGGAGTTCACCGGGGAGCTGTTTTTT. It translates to CASSEEFTGELFF.

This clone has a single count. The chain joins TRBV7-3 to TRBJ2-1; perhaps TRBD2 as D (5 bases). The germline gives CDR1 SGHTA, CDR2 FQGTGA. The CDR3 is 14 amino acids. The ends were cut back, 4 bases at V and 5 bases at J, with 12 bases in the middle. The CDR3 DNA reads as TGTGCCAGCAGCTCCCAGCGGACCAACAATGAGCAGTTCTTC. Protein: CASSSQRTNNEQFF.

Here the CDR3 DNA reads TGCAGCGTTGAAGCCGGCTCTGGAAACACCATATATTTT. Its protein is CSVEAGSGNTIYF. The gene calls are TRBV29-1 and TRBJ1-3; D is unresolved. The CDR3 runs 13 residues. Germline CDR1 SQVTM, CDR2 ANQGSEA. The ends were cut back, 1 base at V and 0 bases at J, with 4 bases in the middle.

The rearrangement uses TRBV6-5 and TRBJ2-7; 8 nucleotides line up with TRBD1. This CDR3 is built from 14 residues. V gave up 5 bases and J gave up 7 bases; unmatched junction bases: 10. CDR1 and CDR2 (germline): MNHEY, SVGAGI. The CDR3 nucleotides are TGTGCCAGCAGTCCTCAGGGGGCGTGGGGAGAGCAGTACGTC. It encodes CASSPQGAWGEQYV.

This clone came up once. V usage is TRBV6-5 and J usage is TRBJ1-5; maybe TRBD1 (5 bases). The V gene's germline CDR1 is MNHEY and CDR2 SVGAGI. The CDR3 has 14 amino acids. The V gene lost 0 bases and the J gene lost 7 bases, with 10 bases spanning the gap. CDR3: CASSYSGGVQPQHF. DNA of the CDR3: TGTGCCAGCAGTTACTCGGGGGGGGTACAGCCCCAGCATTTT.

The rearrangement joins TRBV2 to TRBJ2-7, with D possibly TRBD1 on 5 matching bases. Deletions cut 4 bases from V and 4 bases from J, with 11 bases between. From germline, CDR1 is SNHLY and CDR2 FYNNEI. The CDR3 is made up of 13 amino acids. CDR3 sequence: CASSVTQVYEQYV. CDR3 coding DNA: TGTGCCAGCAGTGTCACACAGGTATACGAGCAGTACGTC.

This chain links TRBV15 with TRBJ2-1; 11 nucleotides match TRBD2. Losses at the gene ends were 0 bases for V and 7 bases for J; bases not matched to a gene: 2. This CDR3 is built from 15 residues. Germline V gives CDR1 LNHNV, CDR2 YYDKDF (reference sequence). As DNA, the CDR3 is TGTGCCACCAGCAGAGAAGGGACTAGCGGTAATGAGCAGTTCTTC. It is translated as CATSREGTSGNEQFF.

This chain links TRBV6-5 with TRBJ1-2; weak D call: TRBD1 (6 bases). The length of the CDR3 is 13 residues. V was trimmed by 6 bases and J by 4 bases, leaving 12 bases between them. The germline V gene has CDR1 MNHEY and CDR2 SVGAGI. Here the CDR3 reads CASSSRDTYGYTF. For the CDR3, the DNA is TGTGCCAGCAGCTCCCGGGACACCTATGGCTACACCTTC.

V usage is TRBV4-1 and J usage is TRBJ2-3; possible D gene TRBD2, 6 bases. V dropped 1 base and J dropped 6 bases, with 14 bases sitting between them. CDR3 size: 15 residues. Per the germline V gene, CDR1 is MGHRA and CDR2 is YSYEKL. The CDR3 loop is CASSQVLSGGDTQYF. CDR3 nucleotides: TGCGCCAGCAGCCAAGTGTTGTCAGGAGGGGATACGCAGTATTTT.

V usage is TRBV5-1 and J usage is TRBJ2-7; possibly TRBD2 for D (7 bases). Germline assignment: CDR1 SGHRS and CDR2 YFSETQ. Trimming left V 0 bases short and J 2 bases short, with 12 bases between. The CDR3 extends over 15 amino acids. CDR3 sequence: CASSLVTGLAYEQYF. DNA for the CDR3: TGCGCCAGCAGCTTGGTGACAGGACTAGCCTACGAGCAGTACTTC.

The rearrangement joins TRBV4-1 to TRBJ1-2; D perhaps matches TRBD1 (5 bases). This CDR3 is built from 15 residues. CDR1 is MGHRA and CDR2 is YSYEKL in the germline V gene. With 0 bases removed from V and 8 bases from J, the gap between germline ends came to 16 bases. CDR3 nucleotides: TGCGCCAGCAGCCAAGATCTTCTCAGGGTACGAGGCTACACCTTC. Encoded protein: CASSQDLLRVRGYTF.

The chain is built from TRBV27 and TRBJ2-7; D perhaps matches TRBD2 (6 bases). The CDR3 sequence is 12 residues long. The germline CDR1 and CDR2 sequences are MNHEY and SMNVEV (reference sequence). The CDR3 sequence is CAGRDFPYEQYV. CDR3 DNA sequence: TGTGCCGGCAGGGACTTCCCCTACGAGCAGTACGTC.

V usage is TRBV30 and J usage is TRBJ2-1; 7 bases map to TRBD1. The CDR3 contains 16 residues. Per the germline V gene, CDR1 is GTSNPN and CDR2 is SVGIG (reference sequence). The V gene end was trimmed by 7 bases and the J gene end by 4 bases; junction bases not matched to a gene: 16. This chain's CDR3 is CASDGSYRGQYNEQFF. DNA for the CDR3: TGTGCCTCGGACGGATCCTACAGGGGCCAATACAATGAGCAGTTCTTC. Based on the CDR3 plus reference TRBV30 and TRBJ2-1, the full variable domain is SQTIHQWPATLVQPVGSPLSLECTVEGTSNPNLYWYRQAAGRGLQLLFYSVGIGQISSEVPQNLSASRPQDRQFILSSKKLLLSDSGFYLCASDGSYRGQYNEQFFGPGTRLTVL.

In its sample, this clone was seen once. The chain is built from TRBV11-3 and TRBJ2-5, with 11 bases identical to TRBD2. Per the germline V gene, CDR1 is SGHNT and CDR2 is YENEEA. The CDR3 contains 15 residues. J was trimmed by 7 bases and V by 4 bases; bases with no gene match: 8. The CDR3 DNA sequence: TGTGCCAGCAGCTCAGGGACTAGCGGCTCGGGGACCCAGTACTTC. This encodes CASSSGTSGSGTQYF.

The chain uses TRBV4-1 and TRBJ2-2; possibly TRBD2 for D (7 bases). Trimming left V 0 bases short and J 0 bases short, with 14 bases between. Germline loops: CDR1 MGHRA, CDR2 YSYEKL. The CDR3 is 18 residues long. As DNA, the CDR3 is TGCGCCAGCAGCCAAGAGGGAATGCGGGGGCCGAACACCGGGGAGCTGTTTTTT. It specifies CASSQEGMRGPNTGELFF.

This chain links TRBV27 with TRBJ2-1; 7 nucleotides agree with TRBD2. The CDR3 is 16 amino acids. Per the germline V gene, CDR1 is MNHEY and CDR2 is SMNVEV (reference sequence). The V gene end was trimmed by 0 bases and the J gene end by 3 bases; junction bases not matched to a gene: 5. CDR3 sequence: CASSLSSGVHYNEQFF. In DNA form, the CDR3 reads TGTGCCAGCAGTTTATCCAGCGGGGTTCACTACAATGAGCAGTTCTTC.

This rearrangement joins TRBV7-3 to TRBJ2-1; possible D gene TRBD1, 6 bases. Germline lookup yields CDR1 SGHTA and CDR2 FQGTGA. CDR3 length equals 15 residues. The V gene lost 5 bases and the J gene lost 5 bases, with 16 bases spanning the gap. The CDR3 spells CASSLKGDLNNEQFF. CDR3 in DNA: TGTGCCAGCAGCCTAAAGGGGGACCTTAACAATGAGCAGTTCTTC.